These T cell receptor beta chains were read from a single sample in a study of CD8 T cells in Susac syndrome. One entry per CDR3 protein, called by TCRdb with MiXCR from the immunoSEQ multiplex PCR reads. The table records about 210,000 distinct CDR3 sequences, approximately 95% of them present only once. The sequenced sample consisted of CD4+ T cells from PBMCs. The receptors were gathered from a human donor with multiple sclerosis. Both conserved end residues are trimmed from each CDR3.

TRBV20-1 SAYTDELGDTQY
TRBV19 ASSIQTRSNQPQH
TRBV25-1 ASSEGLAAVTDTQY
TRBV5-6 ASSLLSGYT
TRBV20-1 SARRLASGLEQETQY
TRBV4-1 ASSQIPSGRGGTDTQY
TRBV20-1 SAGTGSSYEQY
TRBV28 ASSLSITGGWEQY
TRBV29-1 SVDYRQKNTEAF
TRBV30 AWKGRNTEAF
TRBV5-1 ASSFGSPPETQY
TRBV6-5 ASSSIFGAGDEAF
TRBV6-5 ASSFSNRFSAPYGYT
TRBV7-2 ASSLKVTDTQY
TRBV20-1 SASGRALYEQY
TRBV2 ATMMTVNYEQY
TRBV21-1 ASSRNRDSRQF
TRBV4-1 ASSQVQGPDTQY
TRBV29-1 SVEGEGRTGENYGYT
TRBV27 ASRLAGYNEQF
TRBV25-1 ASSERNTEAF
TRBV15 ATSRTRDRVY
TRBV15 ATSNGNYEQY
TRBV2 ASRGQSDLAQH
TRBV20-1 SATGRYSGANVLT
TRBV20-1 SANDRGLGQPQH
TRBV7-2 ASSLTSGTSDTQY
TRBV4-1 ASSQDLVGQAF
TRBV29-1 SVDSGANVLT
TRBV20-1 SAEGQGNTGELF
TRBV9 ASSAGTSGLNEQF